One sample yielded the 27 T cell receptor beta chains listed below, sequenced in a study of T-cell reconstitution after alpha-beta-depleted transplantation in children. As it was prepared, the TCRbeta library received unique molecular identifiers. A single record per CDR3 protein comes from TCRdb applying MiXCR to the PCR reads. In the table there are 110,000 or so distinct CDR3 sequences, 5.5% to 7% of which are singletons. This material consisted of PBMCs, mostly from graft donor cells, taken 360 days after TCRalphabeta/CD19-depleted stem cell transplant. Receptors were obtained from a male patient between 2 and 10 years old who had a stem cell transplant for acute lymphoblastic leukemia, so the T cells may come from the graft donor.

This clonotype was counted ten times or more. The chain is built from TRBV13 and TRBJ2-1; D is possibly TRBD2 (5 bases). Germline CDR1 and CDR2: PRHDT and FYEKMQ (reference sequence). The CDR3 contains 15 residues. Trimming took off 4 bases at V and 1 base at J, with 11 bases between the two ends. CDR3 sequence (DNA): TGTGCCAGCAGCTCCGGGGTGGGGTCCTACAATGAGCAGTTCTTC. Translating it yields CASSSGVGSYNEQFF.

This chain's CDR3 is CASSIDSRGANTGELFF. The CDR3 nucleotides are TGTGCCAGTAGTATAGATTCTCGGGGCGCGAACACCGGGGAGCTGTTTTTT. The chain combines TRBV19 with TRBJ2-2; D may match TRBD1 or TRBD2 (5 bases each). Germline loops: CDR1 LNHDA, CDR2 SQIVND (reference sequence). This CDR3 has 17 residues. Trimming took 0 bases from V and 0 from J, leaving 11 bases between them.

In its sample, this clonotype was seen many times. The chain joins TRBV29-1 to TRBJ2-2; 7 bases map to TRBD1. Trimming at V came to 7 bases and at J to 6 bases, leaving 8 bases not matched to a gene. CDR1 and CDR2 (germline): SQVTM, ANQGSEA. This CDR3 is 13 amino acids long. The CDR3 is CSGLTGKAGELFF. In nucleotides, the CDR3 is TGCAGCGGCCTGACAGGGAAAGCCGGGGAGCTGTTTTTT.

This clonotype was seen many times. The rearrangement links TRBV28 to TRBJ2-1, with D unclear. V lost 5 bases and J lost 4, with 3 bases in between. Germline V gene data show CDR1 as MDHEN and CDR2 as SYDVKM. This CDR3 has 11 residues. CDR3 amino acids: CASSGYNEQFF. In DNA form, the CDR3 reads TGTGCCAGCAGTGGGTACAATGAGCAGTTCTTC.

This clonotype has ten or more counts. The V and J genes are TRBV15 and TRBJ2-7; D is possibly TRBD1 or TRBD2 (6 bases each). The germline V gene has CDR1 LNHNV and CDR2 YYDKDF (reference sequence). This CDR3 has 16 residues. V was cut by 0 bases and J by 7 bases, with 19 bases left in between. For the CDR3, the DNA is TGTGCCACCAGCAGAGATTTGAGTTTGGGGGCGGGGGAGCAGTACTTC. As protein: CATSRDLSLGAGEQYF.

A few counts support this clonotype. The chain is built from TRBV6-5 and TRBJ2-7; TRBD1 is a possible D gene (6 bases). The germline V gene encodes CDR1 MNHEY and CDR2 SVGAGI. The CDR3 runs to 17 residues. Between the trimmed V and J ends, which lost 4 bases and 0 bases, there was a span of 19 bases. The DNA for the CDR3 is TGTGCCAGCAGTTCTTTTCGACAGGTCACTCCCTCCTACGAGCAGTACTTC. Its protein is CASSSFRQVTPSYEQYF.

There are a few counts of this clonotype. The chain links TRBV9 to TRBJ1-1; tentative D call: TRBD1 (6 bases). Germline lookup yields CDR1 SGDLS and CDR2 YYNGEE. Trimming pared 2 bases from V and 5 bases from J, leaving 19 bases between. The CDR3 runs 16 residues. CDR3 sequence (DNA): TGTGCCAGCAGCGTTAGCCGTTTCAGGGGCGAGACTGAAGCTTTCTTT. It codes for CASSVSRFRGETEAFF.

This chain connects TRBV7-9 to TRBJ1-2; 10 positions match TRBD1. Germline V gives CDR1 SEHNR, CDR2 FQNEAQ (reference sequence). After removal of 5 bases from V and 8 bases from J, the junction contained 8 bases not matched to a gene. This CDR3 has 14 amino acids. The CDR3, as DNA: TGTGCCAGCAGCCTAGACAGGGGGCCGGACGGCTACACCTTC. Its protein is CASSLDRGPDGYTF.

This clonotype was detected a few times. The V call is TRBV28, the J call TRBJ1-5; D may be TRBD1 (6 bases). Germline lookup yields CDR1 MDHEN and CDR2 SYDVKM. Trimming took 5 bases from V and 5 from J, leaving 16 bases between them. CDR3 length equals 15 residues. CDR3 bases: TGTGCCAGCAGTGGGCCCTACAGGGAGGATCAGCCCCAGCATTTT. It yields the protein CASSGPYREDQPQHF.

This clonotype was counted at least ten times. The rearrangement joins TRBV5-5 to TRBJ2-2; D may match TRBD1 or TRBD2 (6 bases each). The CDR3 has 15 amino acids. V was trimmed by 4 bases and J by 6 bases, leaving 16 bases between them. CDR1 SGHKS and CDR2 YYEKEE come from the germline V gene (reference sequence). This chain's CDR3 is CASSIPQGGSGELFF. The CDR3 DNA reads TGTGCCAGCAGCATTCCACAGGGAGGATCCGGGGAGCTGTTTTTT.

This clonotype has at least ten counts. The chain couples TRBV27 to TRBJ2-3; TRBD2 matches 7 bases. Germline lookup yields CDR1 MNHEY and CDR2 SMNVEV (reference sequence). V lost 6 bases and J lost 0; bases outside the gene matches: 3. CDR3 length: 14 amino acids. The CDR3 DNA reads TGTGCCAGCAGAACAGCGGGGAGCACAGATACGCAGTATTTT. This encodes CASRTAGSTDTQYF.

This clonotype has a handful of counts. The rearrangement links TRBV9 to TRBJ2-1; possibly TRBD2 for D (6 bases). The germline gives CDR1 SGDLS, CDR2 YYNGEE. Deletions cut 0 bases from V and 5 bases from J, with 18 bases between. The CDR3 has 17 amino acids. The CDR3 nucleotides read TGTGCCAGCAGCGTAGCTACTAGCTCCAGGCAAAACAATGAGCAGTTCTTC. Translated, it gives CASSVATSSRQNNEQFF.

This clonotype showed up many times. This sequence joins TRBV6-5 and TRBJ2-7, with D maybe TRBD1 (5 bases). Germline V CDR1 and CDR2: MNHEY, SVGAGI. The ends were cut back, 0 bases at V and 2 bases at J, with 8 bases in the middle. This CDR3 comprises 14 residues. CDR3 bases: TGTGCCAGCAGTTACTCAGGGGCCACCTACGAGCAGTACTTC. This sequence encodes CASSYSGATYEQYF.

This clonotype was seen at least ten times. The chain uses TRBV24-1 and TRBJ2-3, with TRBD2 as a possible D gene (5 bases). Germline V gene lookup returns CDR1 KGHDR and CDR2 SFDVKD. This CDR3 is built from 16 residues. V was clipped by 3 bases and J by 4 bases, with 16 bases between them. The CDR3 nucleotides read TGTGCCACCAGTGATCTCAGAGGAGGATCCGCAGATACGCAGTATTTT. Translation gives CATSDLRGGSADTQYF.

The rearrangement joins TRBV6-2 or TRBV6-3 to TRBJ2-1; the match to TRBD2 covers 12 bases. The CDR3 spans 13 residues. The trim removed 7 bases at V and 8 bases at J, leaving 3 bases unmatched. CDR1 is MNHEY and CDR2 is SVGEGT in the germline V gene. CDR3 loop: CASKRTSGDEQFF. CDR3 nucleotides: TGTGCCAGCAAGAGGACTAGCGGGGATGAGCAGTTCTTC.

The chain's CDR3 is CSAARGGSGANVLTF. CDR3 DNA sequence: TGCAGTGCGGCCCGGGGTGGGTCCGGGGCCAACGTCCTGACTTTC. V usage is TRBV20-1 and J usage is TRBJ2-6; possible D gene TRBD2, 5 bases. CDR3 length equals 15 residues. Germline loops: CDR1 DFQATT, CDR2 SNEGSKA (reference sequence). Trimming left V 6 bases short and J 4 bases short, with 16 bases between.

This clonotype was counted many times. The DNA of the CDR3 is TGTGCCAGCAGTTTTTTTAGCGTACTGTTCACTGAAGCTTTCTTT. Translation gives CASSFFSVLFTEAFF. The chain combines TRBV28 with TRBJ1-1, with no clear D. The CDR3 consists of 15 residues. The ends were cut back, 3 bases at V and 4 bases at J, with 15 bases in the middle. Germline CDR1 reads MDHEN; CDR2 reads SYDVKM. Full variable domain (outside the CDR3, taken from reference TRBV28 and TRBJ1-1): DVKVTQSSRYLVKRTGEKVFLECVQDMDHENMFWYRQDPGLGLRLIYFSYDVKMKEKGDIPEGYSVSREKKERFSLILESASTNQTSMYLCASSFFSVLFTEAFFGQGTRLTVV.

This clonotype was recorded a few times. This chain links TRBV7-9 with TRBJ2-1; D remains unclear. Germline CDR1 reads SEHNR; CDR2 reads FQNEAQ (reference sequence). This CDR3 region has 15 residues. Trimming removed 5 bases at V and 0 bases at J, with 11 bases between. The CDR3 nucleotides read TGTGCCAGCAGCCCTGAGCCAAGCTCCTACAATGAGCAGTTCTTC. Translated, it gives CASSPEPSSYNEQFF.

This chain joins TRBV20-1 and TRBJ1-2, with D perhaps TRBD1 (5 bases). In germline, CDR1 is DFQATT, CDR2 SNEGSKA (reference sequence). V gave up 0 bases and J gave up 4 bases, with 18 bases separating them. CDR3 length equals 16 residues. The CDR3 DNA sequence: TGCAGTGCTAGAGATCTGCTCGCAGGGACCTTCTATGGCTACACCTTC. Amino acids: CSARDLLAGTFYGYTF.

This clonotype was detected many times. The chain links TRBV13 to TRBJ2-4; D gene uncertain. The V gene's germline CDR1 is PRHDT and CDR2 FYEKMQ (reference sequence). Trimming removed 6 bases at V and 0 bases at J, with 12 bases between. CDR3 length: 15 residues. CDR3 nucleotide sequence: TGTGCCAGCAGACTGACAAGTTTAGCCAAAAACATTCAGTACTTC. Its translation is CASRLTSLAKNIQYF.

This sequence joins TRBV21-1 and TRBJ2-7; the D call TRBD2 from the table was never checked on the DNA. TRBV21-1 is given as a pseudogene. This CDR3 is 17 amino acids long. In DNA, the CDR3 is TGTGCCAGCAGCAAAGCAAAAACCCAGGACTATCCCTACGAGCAGTACTTC. It yields the protein CASSKAKTQDYPYEQYF.

This clonotype was seen repeatedly, ten times or more. V gene TRBV9 combines with J gene TRBJ1-2, with 7 nucleotides matching TRBD1. The CDR3 length is 18 residues. Losses at the gene ends were 3 bases for V and 0 bases for J; bases not matched to a gene: 14. Germline CDR1 and CDR2: SGDLS and YYNGEE. The CDR3, as DNA: TGTGCCAGCAGCGCCCACCGGGACAGAAAATTAGCTAACTATGGCTACACCTTC. Translation gives CASSAHRDRKLANYGYTF.

This clonotype was seen ten or more times. This CDR3 is CASSLGVGISSGANVLTF. CDR3 bases: TGTGCCAGCAGCTTGGGGGTAGGGATTAGCTCTGGGGCCAACGTCCTGACTTTC. The genes are TRBV5-5 and TRBJ2-6; D is undetermined. Trimming removed 0 bases from V and 0 bases from J, with 13 bases in between. CDR3 length: 18 amino acids. Germline values: CDR1 SGHKS, CDR2 YYEKEE (reference sequence).

This clonotype has at least ten counts. This chain joins TRBV5-1 and TRBJ2-6, with D tentatively TRBD2 (5 bases). The V gene lost 0 bases and the J gene lost 3 bases, with 13 bases spanning the gap. The CDR3 has 17 amino acids. Looked up from germline, CDR1 is SGHRS and CDR2 is YFSETQ. The CDR3 region has the DNA TGCGCCAGCAGCTTGGCCGGGATTTCAGGTGGGGCCAACGTCCTGACTTTC. Protein product: CASSLAGISGGANVLTF.

The chain recombines TRBV28 with TRBJ1-2; D is perhaps TRBD1 (6 bases). The germline V gene has CDR1 MDHEN and CDR2 SYDVKM. The V end was cut by 2 bases, the J end by 1 base, with 14 bases between. The CDR3 covers 16 residues. The CDR3 DNA reads TGTGCCAGCAGTTTACTCACAGGGAATTTTAACTATGGCTACACCTTC. Its protein product is CASSLLTGNFNYGYTF.

Remarks on this clonotype: One junction end does not reproduce the germline sequence, and a read error may be involved. The CDR3 protein is CASSLIGTDLTGWRETQNF. The CDR3 coding sequence is TGTGCCAGCAGCTTAATCGGGACCGACCTTACAGGGTGGAGGGAGACCCAGAACTTC. This chain connects TRBV13 to TRBJ2-5; the D gene could be TRBD1 or TRBD2 (6 bases each). The CDR3 totals 19 residues. Germline CDR1 reads PRHDT; CDR2 reads FYEKMQ (reference sequence).

This clonotype was picked up a small number of times. The chain carries TRBV7-9 and TRBJ2-5, with D hard to call. The CDR3 loop spans 13 amino acids. The ends were cut back, 8 bases at V and 2 bases at J, with 12 bases in the middle. CDR1 is SEHNR and CDR2 is FQNEAQ in the germline V gene (reference sequence). Here the CDR3 DNA reads TGTGCCAGCGCCCCGGACGGTCAAGAGACCCAGTACTTC. It specifies CASAPDGQETQYF.